This paragraph covers one T cell receptor (beta chain) sequence. The source of the sample is a study of cytomegalovirus exposure and HLA in healthy donors. The CDR3 totals 14 residues. Per the germline V gene, CDR1 is SGHRS and CDR2 is YFSETQ. V shed 4 bases and J 1 base; nucleotides not matched to a gene: 4. In the PCR, 60 Vbeta and 13 Jbeta primers were used. The table came from immunoSEQ multiplex PCR; TCRdb's copy has only in-frame clones and leaves some out. Here the sample spans about 280,000 clones, 70% to 90% being singletons. The sequencing input was PBMCs. The chain couples TRBV5-1 to TRBJ2-7; 8 bases agree with TRBD2. The origin of this receptor is a woman aged 18-29 years in good health and CMV-seronegative. CDR3 DNA sequence: TGCGCCAGCAGCCGGGAGGGGTTGTCCTACGAGCAGTACTTC. Translating it yields CASSREGLSYEQYF.